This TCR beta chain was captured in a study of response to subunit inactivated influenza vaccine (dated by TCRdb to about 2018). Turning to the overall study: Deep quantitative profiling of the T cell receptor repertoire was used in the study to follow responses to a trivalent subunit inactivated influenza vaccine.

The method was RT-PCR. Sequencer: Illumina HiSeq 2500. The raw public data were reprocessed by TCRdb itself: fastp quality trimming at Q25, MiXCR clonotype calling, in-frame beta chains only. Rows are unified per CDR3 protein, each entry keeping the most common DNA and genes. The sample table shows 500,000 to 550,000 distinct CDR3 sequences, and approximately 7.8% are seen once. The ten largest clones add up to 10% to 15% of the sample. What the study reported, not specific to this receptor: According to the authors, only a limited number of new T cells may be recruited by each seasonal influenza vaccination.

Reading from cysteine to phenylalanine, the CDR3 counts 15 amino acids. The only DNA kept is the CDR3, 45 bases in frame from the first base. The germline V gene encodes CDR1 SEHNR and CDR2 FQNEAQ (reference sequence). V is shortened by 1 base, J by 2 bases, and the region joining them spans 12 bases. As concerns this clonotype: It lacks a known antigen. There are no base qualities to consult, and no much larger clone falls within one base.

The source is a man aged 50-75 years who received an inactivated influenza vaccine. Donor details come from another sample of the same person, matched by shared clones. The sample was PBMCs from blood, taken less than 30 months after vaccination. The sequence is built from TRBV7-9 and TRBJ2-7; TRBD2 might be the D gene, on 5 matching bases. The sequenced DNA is TGTGCCAGCAGCTTAGTACCCAGCGGAGCCTACGAGCAGTACTTC. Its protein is CASSLVPSGAYEQYF. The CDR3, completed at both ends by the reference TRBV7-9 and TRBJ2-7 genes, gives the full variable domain DTGVSQNPRHKITKRGQNVTFRCDPISEHNRLYWYRQTLGQGPEFLTYFQNEAQLEKSRLLSDRFSAERPKGSFSTLEIQRTEQGDSAMYLCASSLVPSGAYEQYFGPGTRLTVT.